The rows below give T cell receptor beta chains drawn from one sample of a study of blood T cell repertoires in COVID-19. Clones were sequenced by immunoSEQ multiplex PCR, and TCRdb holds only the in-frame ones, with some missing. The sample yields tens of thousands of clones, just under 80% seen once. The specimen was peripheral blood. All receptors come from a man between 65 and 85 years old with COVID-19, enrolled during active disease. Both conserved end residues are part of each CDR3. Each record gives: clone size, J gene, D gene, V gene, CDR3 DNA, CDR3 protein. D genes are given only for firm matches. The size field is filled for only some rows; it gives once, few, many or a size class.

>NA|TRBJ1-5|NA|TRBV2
TGTGCCAGCAAAGGGTTCGGGGTTAACAATCAGCCCCAGCATTTT
CASKGFGVNNQPQHF
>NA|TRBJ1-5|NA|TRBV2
TGTGCCAGCAGTGATCAACAGGGAGCTCAGCCCCAGCATTTT
CASSDQQGAQPQHF
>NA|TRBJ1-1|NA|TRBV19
TGTGCCAGTACCGACAGGACGAACACTGAAGCTTTCTTT
CASTDRTNTEAFF
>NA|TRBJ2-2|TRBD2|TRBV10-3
TGTGCCATCAGTGTTGATAGCGGGGGAACCGGGGAGCTGTTTTTT
CAISVDSGGTGELFF
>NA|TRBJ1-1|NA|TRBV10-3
TGTGCCATCAGTGAGTCCTTCCAGGCGAACACTGAAGCTTTCTTT
CAISESFQANTEAFF
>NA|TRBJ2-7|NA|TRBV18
TGTGCCAGCTCCAAGACAGAGAATCACGAGCAGTACTTC
CASSKTENHEQYF
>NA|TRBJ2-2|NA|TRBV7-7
TGTGCCAGCAGTCCTTCTGGGGGGAGTAATACCGGGGAGCTGTTTTTT
CASSPSGGSNTGELFF
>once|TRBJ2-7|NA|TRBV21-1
TGTGCCAGCAGCAAAGTACCAGAAGACTACGAGCAGTACTTC
CASSKVPEDYEQYF
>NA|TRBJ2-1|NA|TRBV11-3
TGTGCCAGCAGCCCAAAACCCGGGAGTTCCGATGAGCAGTTCTTC
CASSPKPGSSDEQFF
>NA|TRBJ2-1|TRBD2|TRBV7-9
TGTGCCAGCAGCCTCGGGACTAGCGGGGTTAATGAGCAGTTCTTC
CASSLGTSGVNEQFF
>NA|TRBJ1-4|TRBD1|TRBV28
TGTGCCAGCAGTTGGACAGGTCTCGGGAAACTGTTTTTT
CASSWTGLGKLFF
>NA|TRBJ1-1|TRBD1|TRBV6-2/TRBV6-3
TGTGCCAGCAGTTCCCATGGGACAGTCCATGAAGCTTTCTTT
CASSSHGTVHEAFF
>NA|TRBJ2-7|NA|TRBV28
TGTGCCAGCAGTTTGTCGGCCTACGAGCAGTACTTC
CASSLSAYEQYF
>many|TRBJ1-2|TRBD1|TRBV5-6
TGTGCCAGCAGCCCGCAGGGGGCGGTCTATGGCTACACCTTC
CASSPQGAVYGYTF
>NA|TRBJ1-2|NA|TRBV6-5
TGTGCCAGCCGCGGTACCGGGTTTAGGGGCTACACCTTC
CASRGTGFRGYTF
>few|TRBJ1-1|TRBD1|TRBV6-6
TGTGCCAGCAACGACAGGGGTTATCGGGAAGCTTTCTTT
CASNDRGYREAFF
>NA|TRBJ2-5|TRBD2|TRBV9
TGTGCCAGCAGCCGCCGGGGAGGGGAACAAGAGACCCAGTACTTC
CASSRRGGEQETQYF
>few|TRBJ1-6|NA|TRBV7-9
TGTGCCAGCAGCACTAGGATGAATTCACCCCTCCACTTT
CASSTRMNSPLHF
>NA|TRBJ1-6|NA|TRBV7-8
TGTGCCAGCAGCTTAGCCGGACTGGTCTATAATTCACCCCTCCACTTT
CASSLAGLVYNSPLHF
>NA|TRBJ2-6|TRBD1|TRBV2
TGTGCCAGCAGGACAGGGTCCGGGGCCAACGTCCTGACTTTC
CASRTGSGANVLTF
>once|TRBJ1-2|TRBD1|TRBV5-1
TGCGCCAGCAGCCCGACAGGGGGCGAGGGTGGCTACACCTTC
CASSPTGGEGGYTF
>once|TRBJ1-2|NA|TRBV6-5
TGTGCCAGCAGTAAGGGGGTGGCAAACTATGGCTACACCTTC
CASSKGVANYGYTF
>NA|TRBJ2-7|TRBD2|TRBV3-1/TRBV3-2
TGTGCCAGCAGCCAAGAGGGCGGAAGCGGGAGGGGGAACTACGAGCAGTACTTC
CASSQEGGSGRGNYEQYF
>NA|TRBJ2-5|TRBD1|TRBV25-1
TGTGCCAGCAGTGTCAAGACAGGGGGCTATAGAGAGACCCAGTACTTC
CASSVKTGGYRETQYF
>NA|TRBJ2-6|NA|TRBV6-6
TGTGCCAGCAGTCTCACAGGGCCTAGCTCTGGGGCCAACGTCCTGACTTTC
CASSLTGPSSGANVLTF
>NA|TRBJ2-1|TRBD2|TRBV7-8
TGTGCCATCGGAAGAGAGGGACTAGCGTGGAATGAGCAGTTCTTC
CAIGREGLAWNEQFF
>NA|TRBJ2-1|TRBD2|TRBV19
TGTGCCAGTAGTGACCCGGGACTAGGGTACAATGAGCAGTTCTTC
CASSDPGLGYNEQFF
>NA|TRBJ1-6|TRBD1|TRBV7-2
TGTGCCAGCAGCTCAGGGGGGTTGTATTCACCCCTCCACTTT
CASSSGGLYSPLHF
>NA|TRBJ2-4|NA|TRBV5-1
TGCGCCAGCAACTTCGGAACAGGATTAGCCAAAAACATTCAGTACTTC
CASNFGTGLAKNIQYF
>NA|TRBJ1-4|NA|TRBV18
TGTGCCAGCTCACCGCCCGGAGCAGGGTGGGGAGAAAAACTGTTTTTT
CASSPPGAGWGEKLFF
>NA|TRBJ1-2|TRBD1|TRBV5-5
TGTGCCAGCAGCTACCGGACAGGCACCTTATCAGGCTACACCTTC
CASSYRTGTLSGYTF
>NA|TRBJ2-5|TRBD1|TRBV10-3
TGTGCCATCAGCGGGACAGGGAAAGAGACCCAGTACTTC
CAISGTGKETQYF
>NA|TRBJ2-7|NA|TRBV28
TGTGCCAGCAGTTCGGCAGGGGTTGCCTACGAGCAGTACTTC
CASSSAGVAYEQYF
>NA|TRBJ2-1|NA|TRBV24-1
TGTGCCACCAGTGATGCGGGACCCCTGAGTGAGCAGTTCTTC
CATSDAGPLSEQFF
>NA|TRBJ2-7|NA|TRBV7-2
TGTGCCAGCAGCTTAGAAATCACCTACGAGCAGTACTTC
CASSLEITYEQYF
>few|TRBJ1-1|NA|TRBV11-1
TGTGCCAGCAGCTTAGGCGGGAGTATGTTCTTT
CASSLGGSMFF
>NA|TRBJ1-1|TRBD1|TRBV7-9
TGTGCCAGCAACAACCGCGGACAGGGCTGGCCTGAAGCTTTCTTT
CASNNRGQGWPEAFF
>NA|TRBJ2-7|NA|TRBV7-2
TGTGCCAGCAGCTTTGGGAGCGAGTCCTACGAGCAGTACTTC
CASSFGSESYEQYF
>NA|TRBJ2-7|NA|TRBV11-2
TGTGCCAGCAGTCGGTTGACAGGTATCTCCTACGAGCAGTACTTC
CASSRLTGISYEQYF
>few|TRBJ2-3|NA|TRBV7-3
TGTGCCAGCAGCCGACAGCTCCTCACAGATACGCAGTATTTT
CASSRQLLTDTQYF
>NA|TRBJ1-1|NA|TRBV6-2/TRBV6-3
TGTGCCAGCACCCCGAAGGGGGGGACTGAAGCTTTCTTT
CASTPKGGTEAFF
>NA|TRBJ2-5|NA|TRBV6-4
TGTGCCAGCAGTGCAGGCCCCTGGGAGACCCAGTACTTC
CASSAGPWETQYF
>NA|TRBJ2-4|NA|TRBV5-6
TGTGCCAGCAGCTTCGTAACGGGACTCACGGAAGGTAACATTCAGTACTTC
CASSFVTGLTEGNIQYF
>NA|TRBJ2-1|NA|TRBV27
TGTGCCAGCAGTTTTCGGGAGAGGTACAATGAGCAGTTCTTC
CASSFRERYNEQFF
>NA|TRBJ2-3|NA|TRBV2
TGTGCCAGCAGTGCAGGGGATCGGACGCAGTATTTT
CASSAGDRTQYF
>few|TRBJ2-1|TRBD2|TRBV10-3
TGTGCCATCAGCGGGGGGAGTTACAATGAGCAGTTCTTC
CAISGGSYNEQFF
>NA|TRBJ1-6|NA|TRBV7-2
TGTGCCAGCAAGATTGAGAGCTCCTATAATTCACCCCTCCACTTT
CASKIESSYNSPLHF
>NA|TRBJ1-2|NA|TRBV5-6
TGTGCCAGCAGCTTGGGGAAGCCCCGGGAGGGCTACACCTTC
CASSLGKPREGYTF
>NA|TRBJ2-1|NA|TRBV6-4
TGTGCCAGCAGTGCAACCGGGGTGAATGAGCAGTTCTTC
CASSATGVNEQFF
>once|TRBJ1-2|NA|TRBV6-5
TGTGCCAGCAGCTCCTCTGGGGGCAGCTATGGCTACACCTTC
CASSSSGGSYGYTF
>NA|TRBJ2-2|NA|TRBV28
TGTGCCAGCAGTTTATGGGCCAACACCGGGGAGCTGTTTTTT
CASSLWANTGELFF
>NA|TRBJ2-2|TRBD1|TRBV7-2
TGTGCCAGCAGCCCAACCTCCGACAGGGGGCGAACCGGGGAGCTGTTTTTT
CASSPTSDRGRTGELFF
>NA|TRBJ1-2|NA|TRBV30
TGTGCCTGGAGTGGTGGGGTAGGGGATGGCTACACCTTC
CAWSGGVGDGYTF
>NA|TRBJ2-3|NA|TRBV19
TGTGCCAGTAGTATAGGAGTAAAAGATACGCAGTATTTT
CASSIGVKDTQYF
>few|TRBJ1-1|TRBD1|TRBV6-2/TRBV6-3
TGTGCCAGCAGTTACTCACCCCCGAGACAGGGGTTGGAAGCTTTCTTT
CASSYSPPRQGLEAFF
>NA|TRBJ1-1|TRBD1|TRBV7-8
TGTGCCAGCAGCCCCCACAGGGGGGACTACACTGAAGCTTTCTTT
CASSPHRGDYTEAFF
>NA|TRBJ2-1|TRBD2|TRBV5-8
TGTGCCAGCAGCTTGGGGGGACTAGCGGGAGTAAACAATGAGCAGTTCTTC
CASSLGGLAGVNNEQFF
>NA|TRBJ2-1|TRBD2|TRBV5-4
TGTGCCAGCAGCTCGGGACTAGCGGGGGGGCCGGGTGAGCAGTTCTTC
CASSSGLAGGPGEQFF
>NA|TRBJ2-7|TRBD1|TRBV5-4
TGTGCCAGCAGCAAAGGACAGGGGGAATGGGCCTACGAGCAGTACTTC
CASSKGQGEWAYEQYF
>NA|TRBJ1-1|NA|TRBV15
TGTGCCACCGCTGCACAGGGGAACACTGAAGCTTTCTTT
CATAAQGNTEAFF